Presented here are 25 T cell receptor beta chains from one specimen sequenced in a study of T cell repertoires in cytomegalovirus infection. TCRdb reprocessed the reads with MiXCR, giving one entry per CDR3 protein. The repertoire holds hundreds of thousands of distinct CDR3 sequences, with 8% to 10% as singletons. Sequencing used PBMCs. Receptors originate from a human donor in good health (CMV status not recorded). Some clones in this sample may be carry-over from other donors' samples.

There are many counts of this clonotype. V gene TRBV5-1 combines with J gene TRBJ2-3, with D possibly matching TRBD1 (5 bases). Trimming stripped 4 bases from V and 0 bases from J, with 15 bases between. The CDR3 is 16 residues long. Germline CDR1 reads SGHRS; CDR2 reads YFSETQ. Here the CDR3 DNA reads TGCGCCAGCAGCCCCCGTGGGGCCAGCAGCACAGATACGCAGTATTTT. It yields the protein CASSPRGASSTDTQYF.

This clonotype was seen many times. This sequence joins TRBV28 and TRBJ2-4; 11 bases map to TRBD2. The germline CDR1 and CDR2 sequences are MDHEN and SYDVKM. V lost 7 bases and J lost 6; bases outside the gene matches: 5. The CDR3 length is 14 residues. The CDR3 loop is CASTIAGGRNIQYF. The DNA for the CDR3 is TGTGCCAGCACCATAGCGGGGGGGCGAAACATTCAGTACTTC.

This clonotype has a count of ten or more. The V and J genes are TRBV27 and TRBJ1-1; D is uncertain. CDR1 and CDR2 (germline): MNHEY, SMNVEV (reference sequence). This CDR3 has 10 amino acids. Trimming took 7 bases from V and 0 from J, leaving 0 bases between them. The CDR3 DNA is TGTGCCAGCATGAACACTGAAGCTTTCTTT. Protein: CASMNTEAFF.

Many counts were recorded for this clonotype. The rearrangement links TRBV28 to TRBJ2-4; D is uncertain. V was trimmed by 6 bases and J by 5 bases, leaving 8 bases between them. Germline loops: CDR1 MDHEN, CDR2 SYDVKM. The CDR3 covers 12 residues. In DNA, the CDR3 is TGTGCCAGCAGGACTCAAGAAAACATTCAGTACTTC. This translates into CASRTQENIQYF.

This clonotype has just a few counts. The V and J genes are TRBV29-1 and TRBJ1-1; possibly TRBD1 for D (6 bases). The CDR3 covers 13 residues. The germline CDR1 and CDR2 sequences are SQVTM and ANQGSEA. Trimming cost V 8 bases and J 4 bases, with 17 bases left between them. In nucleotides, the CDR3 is TGCAGCAGCGACTGGGGGCCAGGCACTGAAGCTTTCTTT. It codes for CSSDWGPGTEAFF.

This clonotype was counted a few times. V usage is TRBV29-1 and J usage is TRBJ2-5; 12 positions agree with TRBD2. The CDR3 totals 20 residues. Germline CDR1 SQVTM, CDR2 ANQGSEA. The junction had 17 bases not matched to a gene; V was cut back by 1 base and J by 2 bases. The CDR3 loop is CSVEARGRRLAGERQETQYF. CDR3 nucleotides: TGCAGCGTTGAAGCTAGGGGGCGAAGACTAGCGGGGGAAAGACAAGAGACCCAGTACTTC.

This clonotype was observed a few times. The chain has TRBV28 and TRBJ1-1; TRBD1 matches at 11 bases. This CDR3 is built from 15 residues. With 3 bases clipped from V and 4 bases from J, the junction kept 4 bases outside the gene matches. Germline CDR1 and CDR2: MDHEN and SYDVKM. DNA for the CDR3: TGTGCCAGCAGTTTGGGAGGACAGGGGGCCACTGAAGCTTTCTTT. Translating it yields CASSLGGQGATEAFF.

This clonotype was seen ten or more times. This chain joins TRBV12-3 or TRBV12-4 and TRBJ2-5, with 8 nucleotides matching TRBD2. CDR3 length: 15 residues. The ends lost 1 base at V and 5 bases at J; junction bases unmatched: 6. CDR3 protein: CASSLGSGIRETQYF. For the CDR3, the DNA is TGTGCCAGCAGTTTAGGTAGCGGGATTAGGGAGACCCAGTACTTC.

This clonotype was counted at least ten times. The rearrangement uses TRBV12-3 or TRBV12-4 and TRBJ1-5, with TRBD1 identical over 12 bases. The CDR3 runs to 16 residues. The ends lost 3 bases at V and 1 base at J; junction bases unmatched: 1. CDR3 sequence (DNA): TGTGCCAGCAGTTTTGGGACAGGGGGCAGCAATCAGCCCCAGCATTTT. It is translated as CASSFGTGGSNQPQHF.

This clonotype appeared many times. DNA for the CDR3: TGTGCCAGCAGCCTCGGGCCTAGCACCGGGGAGCTGTTTTTT. Residues: CASSLGPSTGELFF. This chain uses TRBV7-3 with TRBJ2-2; D is ambiguous. The germline V and J ends were trimmed by 5 bases and 4 bases, with 11 bases remaining between them. This CDR3 contains 14 residues. Germline V CDR1 and CDR2: SGHTA, FQGTGA.

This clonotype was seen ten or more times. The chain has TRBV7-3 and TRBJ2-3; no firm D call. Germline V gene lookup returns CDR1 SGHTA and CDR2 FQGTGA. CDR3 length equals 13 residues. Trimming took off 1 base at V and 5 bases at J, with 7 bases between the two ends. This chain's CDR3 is CASSLNGVDTQYF. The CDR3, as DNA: TGTGCCAGCAGCTTAAATGGTGTAGATACGCAGTATTTT.

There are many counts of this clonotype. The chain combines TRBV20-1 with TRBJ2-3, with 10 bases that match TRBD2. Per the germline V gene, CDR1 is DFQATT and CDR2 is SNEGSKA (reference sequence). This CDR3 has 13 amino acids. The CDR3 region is CSCEASGGDTQYF. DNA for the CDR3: TGCTCCTGTGAGGCTAGCGGGGGAGATACGCAGTATTTT.

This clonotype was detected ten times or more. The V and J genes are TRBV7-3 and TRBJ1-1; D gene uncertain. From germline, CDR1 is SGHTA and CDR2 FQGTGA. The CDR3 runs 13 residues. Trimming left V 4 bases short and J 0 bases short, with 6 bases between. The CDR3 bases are TGTGCCAGCAGCTCCGAGATGAACACTGAAGCTTTCTTT. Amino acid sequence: CASSSEMNTEAFF.

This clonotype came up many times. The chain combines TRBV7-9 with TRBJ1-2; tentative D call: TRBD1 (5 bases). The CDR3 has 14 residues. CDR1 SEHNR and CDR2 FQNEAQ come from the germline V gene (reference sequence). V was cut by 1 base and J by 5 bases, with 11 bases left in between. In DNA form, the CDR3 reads TGTGCCAGCAGCTTAGTAGGGGCCGATTATGGCTACACCTTC. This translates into CASSLVGADYGYTF.

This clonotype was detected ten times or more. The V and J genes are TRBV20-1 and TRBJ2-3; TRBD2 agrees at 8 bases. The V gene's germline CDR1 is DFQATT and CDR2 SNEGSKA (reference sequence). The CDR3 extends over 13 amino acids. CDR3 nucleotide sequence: TGCAGCCCCAGGCCGGGGGGGTCAGATACGCAGTATTTT. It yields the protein CSPRPGGSDTQYF.

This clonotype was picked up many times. DNA for the CDR3: TGTGCCAGCAGTTTAGCGGAAAGGGGGACCCAGTACTTC. This encodes CASSLAERGTQYF. The V gene is TRBV12-3 or TRBV12-4, the J gene TRBJ2-5, with D possibly TRBD1 on 5 matching bases. V was clipped by 0 bases and J by 7 bases, with 9 bases between them. CDR3 length: 13 amino acids.

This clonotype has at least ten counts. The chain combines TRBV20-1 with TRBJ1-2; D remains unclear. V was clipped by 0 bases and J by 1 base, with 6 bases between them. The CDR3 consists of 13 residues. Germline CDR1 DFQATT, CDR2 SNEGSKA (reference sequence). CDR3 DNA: TGCAGTGCTAGAGATTCCATTAACTATGGCTACACCTTC. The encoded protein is CSARDSINYGYTF.

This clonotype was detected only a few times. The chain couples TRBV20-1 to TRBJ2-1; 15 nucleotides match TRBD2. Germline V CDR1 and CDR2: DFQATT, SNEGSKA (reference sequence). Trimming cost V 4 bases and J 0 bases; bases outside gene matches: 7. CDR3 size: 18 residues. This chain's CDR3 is CSAKGLAGGLSSYNEQFF. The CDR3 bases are TGCAGTGCTAAGGGACTAGCGGGGGGTCTTAGCTCCTACAATGAGCAGTTCTTC.

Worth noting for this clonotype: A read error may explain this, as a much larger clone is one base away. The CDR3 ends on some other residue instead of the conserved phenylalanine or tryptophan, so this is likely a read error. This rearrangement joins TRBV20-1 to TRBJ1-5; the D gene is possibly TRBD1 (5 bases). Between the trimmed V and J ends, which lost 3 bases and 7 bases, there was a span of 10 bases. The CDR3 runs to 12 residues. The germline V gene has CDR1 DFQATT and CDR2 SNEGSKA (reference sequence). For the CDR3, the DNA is TGCAGTGCTAGGGCCGGGGGACAGCCCCAGCATCTT. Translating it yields CSARAGGQPQHL.

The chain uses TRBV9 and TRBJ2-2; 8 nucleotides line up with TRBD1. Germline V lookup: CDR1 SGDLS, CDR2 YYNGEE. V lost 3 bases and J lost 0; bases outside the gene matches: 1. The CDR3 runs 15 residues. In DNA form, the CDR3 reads TGTGCCAGCAGCGGGGGACAGGCGAACACCGGGGAGCTGTTTTTT. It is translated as CASSGGQANTGELFF.

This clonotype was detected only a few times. The CDR3 DNA sequence: TGTGCCAGCAGCTCCAGGAAAGGGAGCTCCTACGAGCAGTACGTC. It yields the protein CASSSRKGSSYEQYV. The chain recombines TRBV7-9 with TRBJ2-7; D may be TRBD2 (5 bases). Trimming took 4 bases from V and 0 from J, leaving 13 bases between them. This CDR3 is built from 15 residues. The germline V gene encodes CDR1 SEHNR and CDR2 FQNEAQ (reference sequence).

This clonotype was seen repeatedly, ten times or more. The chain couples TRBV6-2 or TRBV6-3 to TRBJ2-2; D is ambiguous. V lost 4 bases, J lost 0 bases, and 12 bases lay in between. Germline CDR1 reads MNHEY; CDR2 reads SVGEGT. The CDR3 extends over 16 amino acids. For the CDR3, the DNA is TGTGCCAGCAGTTCCAATTTTCACGCGAACACCGGGGAGCTGTTTTTT. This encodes CASSSNFHANTGELFF.

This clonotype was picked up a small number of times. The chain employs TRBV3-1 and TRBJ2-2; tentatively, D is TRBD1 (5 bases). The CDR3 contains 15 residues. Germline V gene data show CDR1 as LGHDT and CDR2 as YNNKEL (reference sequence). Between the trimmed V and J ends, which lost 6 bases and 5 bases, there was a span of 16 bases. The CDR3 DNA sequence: TGTGCCAGCAGTCTAGGACAAGTTTTAACCGGGGAGCTGTTTTTT. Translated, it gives CASSLGQVLTGELFF.

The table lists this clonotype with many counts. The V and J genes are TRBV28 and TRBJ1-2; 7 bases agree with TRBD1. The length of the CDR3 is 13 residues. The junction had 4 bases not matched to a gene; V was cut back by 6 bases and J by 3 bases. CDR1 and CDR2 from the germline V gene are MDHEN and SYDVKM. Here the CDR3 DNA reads TGTGCCAGCAGCACAGGGGTTTACTATGGCTACACCTTC. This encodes CASSTGVYYGYTF.

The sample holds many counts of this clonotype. The CDR3 reads CASSSDTKEQYF. As DNA, the CDR3 is TGCGCCAGCAGCTCGGACACTAAAGAGCAGTACTTC. V usage is TRBV5-1 and J usage is TRBJ2-7; possible D gene TRBD1, 5 bases. The CDR3 covers 12 residues. Trimming removed 3 bases at V and 7 bases at J, with 11 bases between. Germline V CDR1 and CDR2: SGHRS, YFSETQ.